This TCR beta chain was observed in a study of T cell repertoires in cytomegalovirus infection. At the level of the study: CMV infection plus the matching HLA type was flagged by public TCR beta signatures.

This CDR3 is built from 15 residues. V was cut by 2 bases and J by 4 bases, with 12 bases left in between. Germline V lookup: CDR1 MNHNS, CDR2 SASEGT. Points from the study as a whole: Totalled public TCR beta family frequency picked out people who carried CMV plus the relevant HLA.

This clonotype has a handful of counts. Its antigen is unidentified. TCRdb passed the reads through MiXCR, listing each CDR3 protein once. This table holds 200,000 or so distinct CDR3 sequences, under 30% found once. The clonotype comes from a human donor in good health (CMV status not recorded). Some clones in this sample may be carry-over from other donors' samples. The V call is TRBV6-1, the J call TRBJ2-1; TRBD1 is a possible D gene (6 bases). The sequenced material came from PBMCs. The chain's CDR3 is CASSELAGAYNEQFF. CDR3 in DNA: TGTGCCAGCAGTGAACTTGCAGGGGCATACAATGAGCAGTTCTTC.